Below, 18 T cell receptor beta chains from the same sample are listed, as sequenced in a study of blood T cell repertoires in COVID-19. The repertoire was sequenced with immunoSEQ multiplex PCR; TCRdb's copy has only in-frame clones and lacks some. The top ten hold about a sixth of the sample, which has roughly 100,000 clones, over 75% seen once. Sequencing was carried out using peripheral blood. All receptors derive from a human donor in a cohort sampled during active COVID-19.

The chain is built from TRBV5-6 and TRBJ1-1, with 7 bases that match TRBD1. With 4 bases clipped from V and 9 bases from J, the junction kept 15 bases outside the gene matches. The CDR3 has 15 amino acids. The germline V gene encodes CDR1 SGHDT and CDR2 YYEEEE. This chain's CDR3 is CASSETGTAIFKAFF. For the CDR3, the DNA is TGTGCCAGCAGCGAAACCGGGACAGCGATCTTCAAAGCTTTCTTT.

This clone was observed a single time. The chain employs TRBV19 and TRBJ1-1; 7 bases agree with TRBD1. The CDR3 runs 17 residues. V shed 2 bases, J shed 1 base, and the junction held 10 bases outside the gene matches. Germline-derived CDR1 and CDR2 are LNHDA and SQIVND (reference sequence). In nucleotides, the CDR3 is TGTGCCAGTAGTATATTCGGGTGGGACAGTCCGAACACTGAAGCTTTCTTT. Translation gives CASSIFGWDSPNTEAFF.

The V and J genes are TRBV2 and TRBJ1-3; 8 bases line up with TRBD1. Trimming took 6 bases from V and 6 from J; bases not matched to a gene: 4. Germline CDR1 is SNHLY and CDR2 is FYNNEI. This CDR3 is built from 13 residues. In nucleotides, the CDR3 is TGTGCCAGCAGGGACAGGGTGGCAAACACCATATATTTT. This sequence encodes CASRDRVANTIYF.

With respect to this clone: A read error may account for a junction end that differs from germline. The chain has TRBV6-5 and TRBJ1-2; no firm D call. The CDR3 runs 13 residues. Germline V lookup: CDR1 MNHEY, CDR2 SVGAGI. DNA of the CDR3: TGTGCCACCAGTCGGGAGGTTAGCTATGGCTACACCTTC. Translated: CATSREVSYGYTF.

The J gene is TRBJ1-6, the V gene TRBV7-6; no reliable D call. The CDR3 is 16 amino acids. The germline V gene encodes CDR1 SGHVS and CDR2 FNYEAQ. The V end lost 2 bases, the J end lost 0 bases, and 8 bases lay between the germline ends. CDR3 DNA sequence: TGTGCCAGCAGCTTAATGGGCAGCTCCTATAATTCACCCCTCCACTTT. Protein sequence: CASSLMGSSYNSPLHF.

A few counts support this clone. The chain carries TRBV7-9 and TRBJ2-7, with 8 bases matching TRBD1. The germline CDR1 and CDR2 sequences are SEHNR and FQNEAQ (reference sequence). The CDR3 has 16 residues. With 5 bases clipped from V and 1 base from J, the junction kept 10 bases outside the gene matches. As DNA, the CDR3 is TGTGCCAGCAGCCCCGTGGGCAGGGGGCCTTCCTACGAGCAGTACTTC. Protein sequence: CASSPVGRGPSYEQYF.

The V and J genes are TRBV27 and TRBJ2-2, with D maybe TRBD1 (6 bases). Germline V gene data show CDR1 as MNHEY and CDR2 as SMNVEV (reference sequence). The CDR3 consists of 16 residues. Trimming removed 5 bases at V and 3 bases at J, with 16 bases between. The CDR3 nucleotides read TGTGCCAGCAGTCCTAAACCGCCAGGGGACACCGGGGAGCTGTTTTTT. Translating gives CASSPKPPGDTGELFF.

The rearrangement joins TRBV7-9 to TRBJ2-7; 7 nucleotides align to TRBD2. Germline V gives CDR1 SEHNR, CDR2 FQNEAQ (reference sequence). The CDR3 runs to 14 residues. The trim removed 5 bases at V and 2 bases at J, leaving 6 bases unmatched. The CDR3 is CASSRTAGTYEQYF. Here the CDR3 DNA reads TGTGCCAGCAGCCGTACAGCGGGGACCTACGAGCAGTACTTC.

V is TRBV5-1 and J is TRBJ2-3, with 7 bases lining up with TRBD1. Germline V CDR1 and CDR2: SGHRS, YFSETQ. The V gene end was trimmed by 0 bases and the J gene end by 2 bases; junction bases not matched to a gene: 6. This CDR3 region has 16 residues. The CDR3 DNA is TGCGCCAGCAGCTTGGCAACAGGGGTGATCACAGATACGCAGTATTTT. Its translation: CASSLATGVITDTQYF. The whole variable domain, remainder taken from reference TRBV5-1 and TRBJ2-3, is KAGVTQTPRYLIKTRGQQVTLSCSPISGHRSVSWYQQTPGQGLQFLFEYFSETQRNKGNFPGRFSGRQFSNSRSEMNVSTLELGDSALYLCASSLATGVITDTQYFGPGTRLTVL.

The chain combines TRBV6-6 with TRBJ1-1, with 7 positions matching TRBD1. From germline, CDR1 is MNHNY and CDR2 SVGAGI (reference sequence). The junction had 6 bases not matched to a gene; V was cut back by 5 bases and J by 3 bases. CDR3 size: 14 residues. CDR3 residues: CASSPRQGYTEAFF. The CDR3 DNA reads TGTGCCAGCAGTCCACGACAGGGATACACTGAAGCTTTCTTT.

V usage is TRBV9 and J usage is TRBJ1-2; D gene uncertain. This CDR3 has 14 residues. V gave up 0 bases and J gave up 8 bases, with 14 bases separating them. CDR1 is SGDLS and CDR2 is YYNGEE in the germline V gene. CDR3 sequence: CASSVGRGGRGYTF. Here the CDR3 DNA reads TGTGCCAGCAGCGTAGGTCGGGGAGGGAGAGGCTACACCTTC.

The chain combines TRBV27 with TRBJ2-3, with a tentative D call TRBD2 (6 bases). In germline, CDR1 is MNHEY, CDR2 SMNVEV (reference sequence). This CDR3 is 16 amino acids long. Trimming pared 2 bases from V and 2 bases from J, leaving 14 bases between. In DNA form, the CDR3 reads TGTGCCAGCAGTTTAAGTAGAGGAGGGTACACAGATACGCAGTATTTT. Amino acids: CASSLSRGGYTDTQYF.

The chain couples TRBV12-2 to TRBJ2-1; no DNA check was done on the table's D call, TRBD1. TRBV12-2 is described as a pseudogene. The CDR3 is made up of 18 amino acids. CDR3 sequence reads: CASRLEGQGALSYNEQFF. Written as DNA, the CDR3 is TGTGCAAGTCGCTTAGAGGGACAGGGGGCTCTGTCCTACAATGAGCAGTTCTTC.

The chain has TRBV3-1 (or the pseudogene TRBV3-2) and TRBJ1-1; TRBD1 matches 8 bases. The ends lost 1 base at V and 7 bases at J; junction bases unmatched: 5. The germline V gene encodes CDR1 LGHDT and CDR2 YNNKEL (reference sequence). CDR3 length: 14 amino acids. Here the CDR3 DNA reads TGTGCCAGCAGCCAAGTCGGGACAGGTATTGAAGCTTTCTTT. Translation: CASSQVGTGIEAFF.

For this clone: The sample carries other DNA sequences with the same CDR3. The chain recombines TRBV27 with TRBJ2-7, with a tentative D call TRBD2 (6 bases). Trimming shortened V by 2 bases and J by 3 bases, and 11 bases separated the two germline ends. This CDR3 has 14 amino acids. CDR1 is MNHEY and CDR2 is SMNVEV in the germline V gene (reference sequence). DNA for the CDR3: TGTGCCAGCAGTTTACGGAGGGGAAACTACGAGCAGTACTTC. Its translation: CASSLRRGNYEQYF.

This clone occurred once. The genes are TRBV10-3 and TRBJ2-7; 7 bases map to TRBD1. Germline assignment: CDR1 ENHRY and CDR2 SYGVKD. V shed 7 bases and J 3 bases; nucleotides not matched to a gene: 12. The CDR3 spans 15 residues. The CDR3 nucleotides read TGTGCCATCACCCTAGGACTCGGGACAGACTACGAGCAGTACTTC. Protein sequence: CAITLGLGTDYEQYF.

The chain recombines TRBV30 with TRBJ2-4, with 11 bases matching TRBD1. Germline V gene lookup returns CDR1 GTSNPN and CDR2 SVGIG (reference sequence). The trim removed 2 bases at V and 7 bases at J, leaving 16 bases unmatched. CDR3 length: 18 amino acids. The CDR3 is CAWSLTRGRTGGQNIQYF. The CDR3 coding sequence is TGTGCCTGGAGTTTAACGAGGGGTCGGACAGGGGGCCAGAACATTCAGTACTTC.

The count of this clone is one. The chain recombines TRBV4-2 with TRBJ1-3, with 8 bases matching TRBD1. Trimming at V came to 3 bases and at J to 1 base, leaving 5 bases not matched to a gene. This CDR3 is built from 16 residues. Germline assignment: CDR1 LGHNA and CDR2 YNFKEQ. The CDR3 is CASSQRTGSSGNTIYF. Written as DNA, the CDR3 is TGTGCCAGCAGCCAGCGGACAGGGTCGTCTGGAAACACCATATATTTT.